This T cell receptor (beta chain) is drawn from a study of shared clonotypes between healthy human individuals. Using immunoSEQ multiplex PCR, the repertoire was profiled, and TCRdb retains in-frame clones only, with some absent. The table lists over a million clones, more than 60% of them singletons. The germline V gene encodes CDR1 MNHNY and CDR2 SVGAGI (reference sequence). The CDR3 length is 12 residues. V lost 2 bases to trimming and J lost 4 bases, with 3 bases between them. V and J are TRBV6-6 and TRBJ1-5; no reliable D call. This clonotype originated in a man between 18 and 35 years old in good health. Sequenced sample: memory CD4+ T cells sorted from blood. The subset: CD45RA-negative fraction. The CDR3 bases are TGTGCCAGCAGTTACGATAATCAGCCCCAGCATTTT. Its translation is CASSYDNQPQHF.